A single sample is the source of the 20 T cell receptor beta chains below, sequenced in a study of prognosis after radiotherapy for stage I lung cancer. Researchers used two-round multiplex PCR to amplify TCR beta CDR3 starting from genomic DNA. Amplification in first-round PCR relied on primers specific to each TRBV and TRBJ gene. Each CDR3 protein is one row after TCRdb ran MiXCR on the multiplex PCR reads. Here the sample spans fewer than 50,000 distinct CDR3 sequences, around 24% being singletons. The material was PBMCs, obtained before or after stereotactic body radiation therapy (not recorded which). The receptors were gathered from a donor over 45 with non-small cell lung cancer.

This clonotype was observed many times. V and J are TRBV7-9 and TRBJ1-1; D not resolved. CDR3 length: 16 amino acids. V was cut by 3 bases and J by 0 bases, with 14 bases left in between. Per germline, CDR1 SEHNR and CDR2 FQNEAQ (reference sequence). CDR3 sequence: CASSFFTAPLNTEAFF. DNA of the CDR3: TGTGCCAGCAGCTTTTTCACCGCTCCCCTGAACACTGAAGCTTTCTTT.

This clonotype was detected many times. The CDR3 region has the DNA TGTGCCAGCAGTTACTCGATTTTCCGCTCCTATAATTCACCCCTCCACTTT. This codes for CASSYSIFRSYNSPLHF. This rearrangement joins TRBV6-5 to TRBJ1-6; D gene unclear. Germline loops: CDR1 MNHEY, CDR2 SVGAGI. The CDR3 contains 17 residues. The V and J ends lost 0 bases and 0 bases respectively, with 9 bases between them.

The rearrangement links TRBV20-1 to TRBJ2-7, with D perhaps matching TRBD1 (5 bases). CDR1 and CDR2 from the germline V gene are DFQATT and SNEGSKA (reference sequence). Trimming stripped 4 bases from V and 6 bases from J, with 16 bases between. CDR3 length: 13 amino acids. The CDR3 DNA reads TGCAGTGCTATACTTCAACAGGTTGGCGAGCAGTACTTC. It yields the protein CSAILQQVGEQYF.

J is TRBJ1-3 and V is TRBV3-1, with a possible D match to TRBD1 (6 bases). CDR3 length: 16 residues. CDR1 and CDR2 from the germline V gene are LGHDT and YNNKEL (reference sequence). Trimming took off 3 bases at V and 1 base at J, with 13 bases between the two ends. This chain's CDR3 is CASSQEGGGSGNTIYF. The CDR3 DNA sequence: TGTGCCAGCAGCCAGGAAGGGGGGGGGTCTGGAAACACCATATATTTT. Based on the CDR3 plus reference TRBV3-1 and TRBJ1-3, the full variable domain is DTAVSQTPKYLVTQMGNDKSIKCEQNLGHDTMYWYKQDSKKFLKIMFSYNNKELIINETVPNRFSPKSPDKAHLNLHINSLELGDSAVYFCASSQEGGGSGNTIYFGEGSWLTVV.

A word on this clonotype: This may come from a read error, since a much larger clone is one base off. CDR3 in DNA: TGCGCCAGCGGCCAAGAGGGAGGCTCCACAGATACGCAGTATTTT. Amino acid sequence: CASGQEGGSTDTQYF. V and J are TRBV4-1 and TRBJ2-3; D perhaps matches TRBD2 (6 bases). Per germline, CDR1 MGHRA and CDR2 YSYEKL. The CDR3 totals 15 residues.

There are many counts of this clonotype. This chain connects TRBV18 to TRBJ2-4; D unresolved. Germline assignment: CDR1 KGHSH and CDR2 LQKENI. V lost 3 bases to trimming and J lost 2 bases, with 14 bases between them. CDR3 length: 16 amino acids. As DNA, the CDR3 is TGTGCCAGCTCACCTCAGCACCCCCTTACCAAAAACATTCAGTACTTC. Encoded protein: CASSPQHPLTKNIQYF.

This clonotype showed up many times. In DNA form, the CDR3 reads TGTGCCAGCAGTATTAACAGGGGTGAGACCCAGTACTTC. The encoded protein is CASSINRGETQYF. This chain uses TRBV28 with TRBJ2-5; 7 positions agree with TRBD1. Germline CDR1 is MDHEN and CDR2 is SYDVKM. The V segment lost 5 bases and the J segment 5 bases; nucleotides outside the gene matches: 5. The CDR3 length is 13 residues.

This clonotype was counted at least ten times. The chain uses TRBV6-1 and TRBJ2-3, with 12 bases identical to TRBD1. There are 16 residues in the CDR3. CDR1 and CDR2 (germline): MNHNS, SASEGT. The trim removed 2 bases at V and 5 bases at J, leaving 5 bases unmatched. The CDR3 region is CASSERDRGRVDTQYF. The CDR3 DNA reads as TGTGCCAGCAGTGAACGGGACAGGGGGCGAGTAGATACGCAGTATTTT.

This clonotype was seen at least ten times. V is TRBV6-5 and J is TRBJ2-7, with D perhaps TRBD1 or TRBD2 (5 bases each). The germline V and J ends were trimmed by 0 bases and 2 bases, with 11 bases remaining between them. Germline values: CDR1 MNHEY, CDR2 SVGAGI. The CDR3 sequence is 15 residues long. The CDR3 region is CASSYSGVGTYEQYF. For the CDR3, the DNA is TGTGCCAGCAGTTACTCGGGGGTAGGGACCTACGAGCAGTACTTC.

This clonotype was recorded many times. The J gene is TRBJ2-3, the V gene TRBV5-1, with 13 positions matching TRBD2. J lost 6 bases, V lost 2 bases, and 6 bases had no gene match. CDR3 length: 16 residues. Germline values: CDR1 SGHRS, CDR2 YFSETQ. The CDR3, as DNA: TGCGCCAGCAGCTTCCCGGGACTAGCGGGGAGGGATACGCAGTATTTT. Translation gives CASSFPGLAGRDTQYF. Supplemented by reference TRBV5-1 and TRBJ2-3, the full variable domain reads KAGVTQTPRYLIKTRGQQVTLSCSPISGHRSVSWYQQTPGQGLQFLFEYFSETQRNKGNFPGRFSGRQFSNSRSEMNVSTLELGDSALYLCASSFPGLAGRDTQYFGPGTRLTVL.

This clonotype was recorded at least ten times. The chain is built from TRBV5-1 and TRBJ2-7; D remains ambiguous. Trimming shortened V by 2 bases and J by 3 bases, and 12 bases separated the two germline ends. From germline, CDR1 is SGHRS and CDR2 YFSETQ. The CDR3 runs 14 residues. The CDR3 DNA reads as TGCGCCAGCAGCTTCCTGCGGTTTGGCTACGAGCAGTACTTC. This sequence encodes CASSFLRFGYEQYF.

This clonotype showed up many times. The chain recombines TRBV7-9 with TRBJ2-1; 8 bases align to TRBD2. The CDR3 is 15 residues long. In germline, CDR1 is SEHNR, CDR2 FQNEAQ (reference sequence). Trimming cost V 8 bases and J 2 bases; bases outside gene matches: 8. CDR3 sequence (DNA): TGTGCCAGCCGTGCCCGGGGGGGGACCTACAATGAGCAGTTCTTC. It yields the protein CASRARGGTYNEQFF.

V is TRBV6-4 and J is TRBJ2-7; D is uncertain. Germline assignment: CDR1 MRHNA and CDR2 SNTAGT. Between the trimmed V and J ends, which lost 6 bases and 7 bases, there was a span of 25 bases. This CDR3 region has 16 residues. The CDR3, as DNA: TGTGCCAGCAGCCCCTGGACCGTTACCCAGGCGAGGGAGCAGTACTTC. It codes for CASSPWTVTQAREQYF.

Ten or more counts support this clonotype. The chain recombines TRBV29-1 with TRBJ2-7; tentative D call: TRBD1 (6 bases). V dropped 3 bases and J dropped 6 bases, with 15 bases sitting between them. Germline assignment: CDR1 SQVTM and CDR2 ANQGSEA. The CDR3 spans 13 residues. CDR3 amino acids: CSVEGQGPFEQYF. The CDR3 nucleotides are TGCAGCGTTGAGGGGCAGGGGCCTTTCGAGCAGTACTTC.

This clonotype was seen ten or more times. The chain carries TRBV19 and TRBJ2-4; D remains ambiguous. Germline CDR1 and CDR2: LNHDA and SQIVND (reference sequence). The CDR3 is 15 amino acids. Trimming stripped 8 bases from V and 0 bases from J, with 14 bases between. The CDR3 DNA reads TGTGCCAGTGTTGACATCCTAGGAGCCAAAAACATTCAGTACTTC. As protein: CASVDILGAKNIQYF.

With regard to this clonotype: Since a far larger clone is one base different, this is likely a read error. The CDR3 DNA is TGTGCCAGCAGGTTTCAAGAGACCCAGTACTTC. Amino acids: CASRFQETQYF. The gene calls are TRBV6-2 or TRBV6-3 and TRBJ2-5; D gene ambiguous. Germline CDR1 reads MNHEY; CDR2 reads SVGEGT. The CDR3 totals 11 residues. Trimming shortened V by 6 bases and J by 2 bases, and 4 bases separated the two germline ends.

Worth noting for this clonotype: This likely traces to a read error, being one base from a far larger clone. The V gene is TRBV6-9, the J gene TRBJ1-6; no reliable D call. This CDR3 is 11 amino acids long. Germline values: CDR1 MNHGY, CDR2 SVAAGI. The CDR3 bases are TGTACCAGCAGTGAACTCAGACCCCTCCACTTT. Translated, it gives CTSSELRPLHF.

This chain connects TRBV10-3 to TRBJ2-5; TRBD1 matches 7 bases. J lost 4 bases, V lost 10 bases, and 6 bases had no gene match. The CDR3 runs to 12 residues. Germline CDR1 ENHRY, CDR2 SYGVKD. The CDR3, as DNA: TGTGCCACCGGGACAGCAGCAGAGACCCAGTACTTC. Amino acids: CATGTAAETQYF.

This clonotype came up many times. The chain has TRBV19 and TRBJ2-1; 9 bases are shared with TRBD1. The J segment lost 6 bases and the V segment lost 8 bases, leaving 11 bases of the junction unmatched. Germline loops: CDR1 LNHDA, CDR2 SQIVND (reference sequence). The CDR3 length is 15 residues. Here the CDR3 reads CASGGFGQGFNEQFF. The DNA for the CDR3 is TGTGCCAGTGGGGGATTTGGACAGGGGTTCAATGAGCAGTTCTTC.

By proportion, this clonotype is medium-sized. V is TRBV30 and J is TRBJ1-3; D is perhaps TRBD1 (5 bases). Germline V lookup: CDR1 GTSNPN, CDR2 SVGIG (reference sequence). Trimming cost V 3 bases and J 4 bases, with 13 bases left between them. There are 14 residues in the CDR3. CDR3 sequence (DNA): TGTGCCTGGAGCACAGGCAGTGGAGGAAACACCATATATTTT. This gives the protein CAWSTGSGGNTIYF. Drawing the rest from reference TRBV30 and TRBJ1-3, the complete variable domain is SQTIHQWPATLVQPVGSPLSLECTVEGTSNPNLYWYRQAAGRGLQLLFYSVGIGQISSEVPQNLSASRPQDRQFILSSKKLLLSDSGFYLCAWSTGSGGNTIYFGEGSWLTVV.